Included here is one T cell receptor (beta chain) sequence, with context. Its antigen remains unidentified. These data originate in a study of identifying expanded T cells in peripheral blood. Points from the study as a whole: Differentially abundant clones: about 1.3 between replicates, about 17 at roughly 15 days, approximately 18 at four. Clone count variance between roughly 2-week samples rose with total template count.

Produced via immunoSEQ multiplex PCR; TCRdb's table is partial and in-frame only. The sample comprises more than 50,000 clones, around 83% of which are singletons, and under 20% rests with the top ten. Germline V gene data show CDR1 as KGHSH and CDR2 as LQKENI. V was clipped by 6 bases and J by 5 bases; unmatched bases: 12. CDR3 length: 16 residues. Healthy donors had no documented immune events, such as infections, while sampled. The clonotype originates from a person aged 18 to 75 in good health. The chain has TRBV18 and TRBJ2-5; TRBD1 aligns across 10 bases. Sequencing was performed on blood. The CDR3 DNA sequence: TGTGCCAGCTCTCCGGGACAGGGGACCCTTGGGGAGACCCAGTACTTC. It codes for CASSPGQGTLGETQYF.